This T cell receptor beta chain is drawn from a study of cytomegalovirus exposure and HLA in healthy donors. Findings and caveats of the study: A link between a missense DCLRE1C variant and TCR beta V- and J-gene trimming emerged from a later analysis. There were several of the most significant clusters that appeared linked to common viral pathogens in a later analysis. In an earlier analysis, most TCR beta V segments were productive about 87% or about 30% of the time.

The length of the CDR3 is 16 residues. Trimming at V came to 5 bases and at J to 5 bases, leaving 12 bases not matched to a gene. Germline values: CDR1 LNHDA, CDR2 SQIVND (reference sequence). As to this clone: Its antigen is still unknown.

PCR was performed using 60 Vbeta and 13 Jbeta primers. Only in-frame clones appear in the TCRdb table, and some are missing; sequencing was by immunoSEQ multiplex PCR. Found here are around 120,000 clones, 74% of them singletons; the top ten hold around a tenth. This clonotype originated in a woman in her fifties or sixties in good health and CMV-seropositive. The chain has TRBV19 and TRBJ2-5, with 9 positions matching TRBD2. Input material: PBMCs. The CDR3 is CASSEAGAGGGETQYF. The CDR3 region has the DNA TGTGCCAGTAGTGAAGCCGGAGCGGGGGGTGGGGAGACCCAGTACTTC.